The source of this T cell receptor beta chain is a study of molecular identifiers for immune sequencing clone quantification. TCR libraries were built in bulk with a published protocol and specific TCR primers. TCRdb passed the PCR reads through MiXCR, listing each CDR3 protein once. The sample consists of approximately 680,000 distinct CDR3 sequences, 25% of them appearing once. This clonotype was found a few times. Source material: naive CD8+ T cells from blood, with Jurkat cell RNA spiked in. Subset noted: FACS-sorted CD8+CD4-CCR7+CD45RA+ naive T cells. This clonotype originated in a human donor in good health. Some libraries in this study had Jurkat cell RNA spiked in.

The CDR3 nucleotides read TGTGCCAGCAGTGTAATAGCGGGAGCGGGAGATACGCAGTATTTT. Its translation is CASSVIAGAGDTQYF. This chain links TRBV27 with TRBJ2-3, with 9 bases matching TRBD2. The ends lost 5 bases at V and 5 bases at J; junction bases unmatched: 8. Germline CDR1 reads MNHEY; CDR2 reads SMNVEV (reference sequence). The CDR3 runs to 15 residues.